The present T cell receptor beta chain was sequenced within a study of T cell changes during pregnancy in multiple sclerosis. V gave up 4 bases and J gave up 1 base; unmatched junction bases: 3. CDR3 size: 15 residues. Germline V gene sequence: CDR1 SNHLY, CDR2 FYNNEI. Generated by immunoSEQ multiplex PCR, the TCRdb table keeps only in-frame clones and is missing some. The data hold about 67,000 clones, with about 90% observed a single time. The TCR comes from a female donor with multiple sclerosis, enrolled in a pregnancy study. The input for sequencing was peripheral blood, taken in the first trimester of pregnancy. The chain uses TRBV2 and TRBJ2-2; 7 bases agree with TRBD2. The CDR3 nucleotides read TGTGCCAGCAGTGGACTAGCCATGAACACCGGGGAGCTGTTTTTT. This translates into CASSGLAMNTGELFF.